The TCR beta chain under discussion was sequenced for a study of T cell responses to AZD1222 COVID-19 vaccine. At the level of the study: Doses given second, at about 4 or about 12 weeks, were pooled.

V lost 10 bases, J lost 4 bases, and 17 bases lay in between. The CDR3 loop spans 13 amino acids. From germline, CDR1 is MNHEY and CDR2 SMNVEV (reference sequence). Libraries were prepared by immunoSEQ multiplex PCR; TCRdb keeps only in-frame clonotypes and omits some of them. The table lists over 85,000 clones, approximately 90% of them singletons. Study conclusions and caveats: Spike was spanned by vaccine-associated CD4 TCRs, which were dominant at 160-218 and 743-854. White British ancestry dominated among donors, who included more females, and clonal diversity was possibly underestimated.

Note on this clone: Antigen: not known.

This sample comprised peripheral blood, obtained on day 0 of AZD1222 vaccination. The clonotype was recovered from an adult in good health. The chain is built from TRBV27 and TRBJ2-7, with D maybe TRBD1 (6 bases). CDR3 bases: TGTGCCACCGCCCCCGGGACAAATTACGAGCAGTACTTC. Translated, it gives CATAPGTNYEQYF.